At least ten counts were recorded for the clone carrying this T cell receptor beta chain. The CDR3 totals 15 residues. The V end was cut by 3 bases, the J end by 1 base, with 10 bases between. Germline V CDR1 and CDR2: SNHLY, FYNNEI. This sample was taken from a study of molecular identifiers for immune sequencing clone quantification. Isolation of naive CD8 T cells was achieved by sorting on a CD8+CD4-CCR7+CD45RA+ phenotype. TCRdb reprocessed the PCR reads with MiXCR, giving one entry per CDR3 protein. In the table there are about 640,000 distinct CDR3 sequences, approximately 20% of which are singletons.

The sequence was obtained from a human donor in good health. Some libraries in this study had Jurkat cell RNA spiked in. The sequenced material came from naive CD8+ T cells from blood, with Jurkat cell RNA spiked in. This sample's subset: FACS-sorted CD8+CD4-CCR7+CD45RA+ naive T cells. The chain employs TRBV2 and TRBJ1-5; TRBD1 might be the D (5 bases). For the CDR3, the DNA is TGTGCCAGCAGTGAGGGCGGGGCGAGCAATCAGCCCCAGCATTTT. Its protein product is CASSEGGASNQPQHF.